A selection of T cell receptor beta chains follows, all from one sample in a study of cytomegalovirus exposure and HLA in healthy donors. Profiling relied on immunoSEQ multiplex PCR, and the TCRdb table lists in-frame clones only, not all of them. The repertoire has under 200,000 clones, 82% of them found once; the top ten carry roughly 1.5%. Sequencing used PBMCs. The receptors shown here come from a male donor in good health and CMV-seronegative. Each CDR3 is given with its conserved first and last residue. D genes are given only for firm matches. Clone size is given for some rows only: seen once, a few or many times, or a class if the clone is expanded.

CDR3nt: TGTGCCAGCAGTGAAGTAGGCACAGTGAACACCGGGGAGCTGTTTTTT
CDR3aa: CASSEVGTVNTGELFF
j_gene: TRBJ2-2
d_gene: -
abundance: -
v_gene: TRBV6-1

CDR3nt: TGTGCCAGCAGTGGGGGACTAGCGCGCCAAGAGACCCAGTACTTC
CDR3aa: CASSGGLARQETQYF
j_gene: TRBJ2-5
d_gene: TRBD2
abundance: -
v_gene: TRBV2

CDR3nt: TGCGCCAGCAGCCAAGAGTACAGGCCCAGCAAACTGTTTTTT
CDR3aa: CASSQEYRPSKLFF
j_gene: TRBJ1-4
d_gene: -
abundance: -
v_gene: TRBV4-1

CDR3nt: TGTGCCACCAGCAGAGATTCTAGAGAGACCCAGTACTTC
CDR3aa: CATSRDSRETQYF
j_gene: TRBJ2-5
d_gene: -
abundance: -
v_gene: TRBV15

CDR3nt: TGTTCCAGCACCGGTGGGACAGGGGAATACGAGCAGTACTTC
CDR3aa: CSSTGGTGEYEQYF
j_gene: TRBJ2-7
d_gene: TRBD1
abundance: -
v_gene: TRBV7-9

CDR3nt: TGTGCCAGCAGCCAAGGGACTAGTCAAACCTACGAGCAGTACTTC
CDR3aa: CASSQGTSQTYEQYF
j_gene: TRBJ2-7
d_gene: TRBD2
abundance: -
v_gene: TRBV14

CDR3nt: TGCGCCAGCCCAAAGACAGGGGTCTCCTACGAGCAGTACTTC
CDR3aa: CASPKTGVSYEQYF
j_gene: TRBJ2-7
d_gene: TRBD1
abundance: -
v_gene: TRBV5-1

CDR3nt: TGTGCCAGCAGCTTTGGGCAGACCTACGAGCAGTACTTC
CDR3aa: CASSFGQTYEQYF
j_gene: TRBJ2-7
d_gene: -
abundance: few
v_gene: TRBV7-9

CDR3nt: TGTGCCAGCAGCGTAGGTATGGGAAGGGTACGGGGCACTGAAGCTTTCTTT
CDR3aa: CASSVGMGRVRGTEAFF
j_gene: TRBJ1-1
d_gene: -
abundance: once
v_gene: TRBV9

CDR3nt: TGTTCCAGCAGCTTCCTTAAGCGGGGGGGTGACACTGAAGCTTTCTTT
CDR3aa: CSSSFLKRGGDTEAFF
j_gene: TRBJ1-1
d_gene: -
abundance: -
v_gene: TRBV7-9

CDR3nt: TGTGCCAGCTCCTCAAACCCGACAGCCCACAATAGCAATCAGCCCCAGCATTTT
CDR3aa: CASSSNPTAHNSNQPQHF
j_gene: TRBJ1-5
d_gene: -
abundance: -
v_gene: TRBV18

CDR3nt: TGTGCCAGCAGTGCAATTCCGCGAGCTTGGAGCTCCTACGAGCAGTACTTC
CDR3aa: CASSAIPRAWSSYEQYF
j_gene: TRBJ2-7
d_gene: -
abundance: once
v_gene: TRBV6-1

CDR3nt: TGTGCCTGGAGTGTAGGGAGGGACCTTGAGACTGAAGCTTTCTTT
CDR3aa: CAWSVGRDLETEAFF
j_gene: TRBJ1-1
d_gene: -
abundance: -
v_gene: TRBV30

CDR3nt: TGTGCCAGCAGCACGCTTGGCGGGACAGGGACCTCCTACGAGCAGTACTTC
CDR3aa: CASSTLGGTGTSYEQYF
j_gene: TRBJ2-7
d_gene: TRBD1
abundance: -
v_gene: TRBV7-9

CDR3nt: TGTGCCAGCAGCCCGGGACAGGGTAGGGGTGAAGCTTTCTTT
CDR3aa: CASSPGQGRGEAFF
j_gene: TRBJ1-1
d_gene: TRBD1
abundance: few
v_gene: TRBV5-4

CDR3nt: TGTGCCAGCAGCTTGCCCCCGGGCACCGGGGAGCTGTTTTTT
CDR3aa: CASSLPPGTGELFF
j_gene: TRBJ2-2
d_gene: -
abundance: -
v_gene: TRBV5-6

CDR3nt: TGTGCCAGCAGTTTATTGGGGGGTGGAGGCAGACTCTATTTT
CDR3aa: CASSLLGGGGRLYF
j_gene: TRBJ1-3
d_gene: -
abundance: -
v_gene: TRBV28